These 8 T cell receptor beta chains came from one sample sequenced in a study of blood T cell repertoires in COVID-19. Libraries were prepared by immunoSEQ multiplex PCR; TCRdb keeps only in-frame clonotypes and omits some of them. The repertoire holds 180,000 or so clones, with roughly 76% as singletons. The sample comprised peripheral blood. The origin of the receptors is a woman aged 40 to 50 with COVID-19, enrolled during active disease.

This clone was seen just once. The genes are TRBV5-1 and TRBJ1-2, with TRBD1 identical over 9 bases. This CDR3 contains 13 residues. CDR1 is SGHRS and CDR2 is YFSETQ in the germline V gene. The V and J ends lost 0 bases and 6 bases, in that order; junction bases with no gene match: 0. CDR3 region: CASSLGTGDGYTF. Written as DNA, the CDR3 is TGCGCCAGCAGCTTGGGGACAGGGGATGGCTACACCTTC. The whole variable domain, filled in from reference TRBV5-1 and TRBJ1-2, reads KAGVTQTPRYLIKTRGQQVTLSCSPISGHRSVSWYQQTPGQGLQFLFEYFSETQRNKGNFPGRFSGRQFSNSRSEMNVSTLELGDSALYLCASSLGTGDGYTFGSGTRLTVV.

The rearrangement joins TRBV3-1 (or the pseudogene TRBV3-2) to TRBJ2-1, with TRBD2 identical over 13 bases. J was trimmed by 9 bases and V by 5 bases; bases with no gene match: 7. The germline CDR1 and CDR2 sequences are LGHDT and YNNKEL (reference sequence). The CDR3 runs to 15 residues. CDR3 loop: CASSYRGLAGSEQFF. CDR3 bases: TGTGCCAGCAGCTACCGGGGACTAGCGGGATCTGAGCAGTTCTTC.

This clone was observed a single time. V is TRBV6-1 and J is TRBJ2-1; 11 nucleotides line up with TRBD2. The CDR3 loop spans 15 amino acids. Germline values: CDR1 MNHNS, CDR2 SASEGT. The ends lost 2 bases at V and 5 bases at J; junction bases unmatched: 2. The CDR3 here is CASSESGLADNEQFF. The CDR3 DNA is TGTGCCAGCAGTGAATCGGGACTAGCGGACAATGAGCAGTTCTTC.

The rearrangement uses TRBV3-1 (or the pseudogene TRBV3-2) and TRBJ1-4, with no clear D. The CDR3 sequence is 16 residues long. Trimming stripped 4 bases from V and 3 bases from J, with 15 bases between. Germline CDR1 reads LGHDT; CDR2 reads YNNKEL (reference sequence). The CDR3 nucleotides are TGTGCCAGCAGCCCGGCTGGGAGGCTACCTAATGAAAAACTGTTTTTT. This codes for CASSPAGRLPNEKLFF.

V is TRBV5-1 and J is TRBJ2-5; D perhaps matches TRBD1 (7 bases). The CDR3 consists of 14 residues. The V end was cut by 4 bases, the J end by 2 bases, with 12 bases between. Per the germline V gene, CDR1 is SGHRS and CDR2 is YFSETQ. CDR3 protein: CASSGGTVQETQYF. CDR3 in DNA: TGCGCCAGCAGCGGAGGGACAGTTCAAGAGACCCAGTACTTC.

This clone was picked up a small number of times. The chain employs TRBV4-1 and TRBJ2-3; TRBD2 aligns across 9 bases. The V gene's germline CDR1 is MGHRA and CDR2 YSYEKL. The V and J ends lost 4 bases and 2 bases, in that order; junction bases with no gene match: 10. CDR3 length: 17 residues. CDR3 sequence: CASSPLPRTSDTDTQYF. CDR3 coding DNA: TGCGCCAGCAGCCCACTACCTAGGACTAGCGACACAGATACGCAGTATTTT.

The chain recombines TRBV18 with TRBJ2-7; 9 bases align to TRBD2. The CDR3 has 13 residues. The J segment lost 6 bases and the V segment lost 2 bases, leaving 2 bases of the junction unmatched. In germline, CDR1 is KGHSH, CDR2 LQKENI. DNA of the CDR3: TGTGCCAGCTCACCAAGCGGGAGGAGCGAGCAGTACTTC. Its protein is CASSPSGRSEQYF.

The chain employs TRBV2 and TRBJ1-5; no definite D call. In germline, CDR1 is SNHLY, CDR2 FYNNEI. The CDR3 has 15 amino acids. Trimming took off 6 bases at V and 0 bases at J, with 12 bases between the two ends. The CDR3 is CASRRVVNSNQPQHF. As DNA, the CDR3 is TGTGCCAGCAGACGGGTTGTAAATAGCAATCAGCCCCAGCATTTT.